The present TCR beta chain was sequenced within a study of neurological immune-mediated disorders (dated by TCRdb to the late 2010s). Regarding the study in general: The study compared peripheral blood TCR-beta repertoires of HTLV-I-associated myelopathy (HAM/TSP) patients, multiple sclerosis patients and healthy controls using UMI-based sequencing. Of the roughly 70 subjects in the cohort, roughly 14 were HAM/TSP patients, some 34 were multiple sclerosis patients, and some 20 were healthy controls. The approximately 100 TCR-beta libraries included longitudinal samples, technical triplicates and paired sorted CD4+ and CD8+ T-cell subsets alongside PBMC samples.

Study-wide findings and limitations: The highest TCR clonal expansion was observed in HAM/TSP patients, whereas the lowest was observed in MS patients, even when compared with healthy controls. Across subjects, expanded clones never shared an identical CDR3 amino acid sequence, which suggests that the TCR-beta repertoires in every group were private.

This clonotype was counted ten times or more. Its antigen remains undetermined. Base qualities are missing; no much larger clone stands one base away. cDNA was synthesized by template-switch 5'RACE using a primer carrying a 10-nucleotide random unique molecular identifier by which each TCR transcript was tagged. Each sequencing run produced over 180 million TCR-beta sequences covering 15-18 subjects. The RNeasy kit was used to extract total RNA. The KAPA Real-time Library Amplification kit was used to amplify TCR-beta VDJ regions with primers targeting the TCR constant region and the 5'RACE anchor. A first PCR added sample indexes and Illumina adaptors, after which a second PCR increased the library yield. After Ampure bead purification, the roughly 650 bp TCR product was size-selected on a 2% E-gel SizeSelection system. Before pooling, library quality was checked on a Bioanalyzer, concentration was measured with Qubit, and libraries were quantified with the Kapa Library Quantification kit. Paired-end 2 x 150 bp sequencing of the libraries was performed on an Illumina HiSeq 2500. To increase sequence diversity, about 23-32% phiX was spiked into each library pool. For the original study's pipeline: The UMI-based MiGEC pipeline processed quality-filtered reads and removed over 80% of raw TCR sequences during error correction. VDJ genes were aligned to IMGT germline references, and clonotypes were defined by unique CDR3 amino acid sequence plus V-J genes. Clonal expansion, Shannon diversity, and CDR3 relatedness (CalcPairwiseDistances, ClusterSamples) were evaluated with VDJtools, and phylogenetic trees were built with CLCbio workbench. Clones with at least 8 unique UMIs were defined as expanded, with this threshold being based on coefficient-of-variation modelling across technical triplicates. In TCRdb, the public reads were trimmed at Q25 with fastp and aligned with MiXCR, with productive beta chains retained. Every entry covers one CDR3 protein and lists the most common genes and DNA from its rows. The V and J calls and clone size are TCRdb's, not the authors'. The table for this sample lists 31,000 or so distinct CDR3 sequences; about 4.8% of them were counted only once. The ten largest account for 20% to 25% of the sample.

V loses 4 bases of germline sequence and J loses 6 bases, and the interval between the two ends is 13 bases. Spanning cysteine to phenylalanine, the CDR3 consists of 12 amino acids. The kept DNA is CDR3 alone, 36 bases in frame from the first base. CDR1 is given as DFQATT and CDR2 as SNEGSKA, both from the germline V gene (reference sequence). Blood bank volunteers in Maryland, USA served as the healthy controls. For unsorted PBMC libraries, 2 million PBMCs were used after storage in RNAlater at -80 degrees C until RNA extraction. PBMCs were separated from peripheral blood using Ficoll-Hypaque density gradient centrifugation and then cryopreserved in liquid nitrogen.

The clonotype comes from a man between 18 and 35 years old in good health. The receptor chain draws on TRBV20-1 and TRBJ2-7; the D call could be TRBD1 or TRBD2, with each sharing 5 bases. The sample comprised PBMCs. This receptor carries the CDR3 CSAKIGTGEQYF. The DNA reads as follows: TGCAGTGCTAAAATTGGGACCGGCGAGCAGTACTTC.